The T cell receptor beta chain described here comes from a study of PD-1 blockade in classical Hodgkin lymphoma. Indicated time point: cycle 4 day 1 (C4D1), after 5 to 7 weeks of nivolumab. Exposure to brentuximab vedotin varied, and each patient had relapsed following autologous stem cell transplantation. Magnetic depletion of unwanted cells isolated CD4+ T cells from thawed PBMCs. Generated by immunoSEQ multiplex PCR, the TCRdb table keeps only in-frame clones and is missing some. The sample yields about 19,000 clones, less than 85% seen once. Per germline, CDR1 LNHDA and CDR2 SQIVND (reference sequence). This CDR3 is 17 amino acids long. V gave up 7 bases and J gave up 0 bases; unmatched junction bases: 9.

Sequencing was performed on CD4+ T cells from blood, taken before the fourth cycle of nivolumab. This TCR was recovered from a human donor with classical Hodgkin lymphoma. J is TRBJ1-5 and V is TRBV19; 10 positions match TRBD1. The CDR3 DNA sequence: TGTGCCAGTAACAGACCCGGGACAGGGGATAGCAATCAGCCCCAGCATTTT. Its translation is CASNRPGTGDSNQPQHF.